This T cell receptor beta chain was captured by sequencing in a study of PD-1 blockade in classical Hodgkin lymphoma. TCRdb keeps only in-frame clones here, not all; method: immunoSEQ multiplex PCR. The profile shows more than 35,000 clones, around 80% of them singletons. The CDR3 sequence is 14 residues long. Per the germline V gene, CDR1 is GTSNPN and CDR2 is SVGIG (reference sequence). Trimming removed 4 bases at V and 3 bases at J, with 13 bases between. This clone was recorded once. Each patient's relapse followed autologous stem cell transplantation, and brentuximab vedotin exposure varied. The gene calls are TRBV30 and TRBJ2-4; D not certain. The source material was peripheral blood mononuclear cells (PBMCs), sampled before the second cycle of nivolumab. This TCR came from a human donor with classical Hodgkin lymphoma. CDR3 sequence: CAWNLDLRKNIQYF. The CDR3 DNA reads as TGTGCCTGGAATCTGGACCTACGCAAAAACATTCAGTACTTC.